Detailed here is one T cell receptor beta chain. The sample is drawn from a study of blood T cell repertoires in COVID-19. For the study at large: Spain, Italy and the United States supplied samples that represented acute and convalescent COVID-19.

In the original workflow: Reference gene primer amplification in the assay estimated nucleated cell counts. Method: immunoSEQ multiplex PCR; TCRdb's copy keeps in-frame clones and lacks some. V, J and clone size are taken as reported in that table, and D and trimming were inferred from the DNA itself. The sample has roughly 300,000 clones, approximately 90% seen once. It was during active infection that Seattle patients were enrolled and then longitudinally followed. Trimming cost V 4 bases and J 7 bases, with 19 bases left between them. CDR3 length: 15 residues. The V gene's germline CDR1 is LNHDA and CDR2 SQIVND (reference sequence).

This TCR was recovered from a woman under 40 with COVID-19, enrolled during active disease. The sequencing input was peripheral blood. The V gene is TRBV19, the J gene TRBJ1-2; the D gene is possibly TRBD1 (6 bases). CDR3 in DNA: TGTGCCAGTAGTACCTATCCACAGGGCGACGGTGGCTACACCTTC. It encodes CASSTYPQGDGGYTF. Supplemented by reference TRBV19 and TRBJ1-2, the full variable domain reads DGGITQSPKYLFRKEGQNVTLSCEQNLNHDAMYWYRQDPGQGLRLIYYSQIVNDFQKGDIAEGYSVSREKKESFPLTVTSAQKNPTAFYLCASSTYPQGDGGYTFGSGTRLTVV.